A single sample gave rise to the 29 T cell receptor beta chains below, sequenced in a study of blood T cell repertoires in COVID-19. Generated by immunoSEQ multiplex PCR, the TCRdb table keeps only in-frame clones and is missing some. The sample consists of 100,000 to 150,000 clones, roughly two thirds of them appearing once. The sample taken for sequencing was peripheral blood. The receptor set was obtained from a woman aged 70-85 years with acute or convalescent COVID-19.

The chain has TRBV27 and TRBJ1-1; D is perhaps TRBD1 (5 bases). Germline V gene data show CDR1 as MNHEY and CDR2 as SMNVEV (reference sequence). The CDR3 is 18 amino acids. V shed 3 bases and J shed 1 base, with 21 bases lying between them. The CDR3 loop is CASSFTSGRGGGNTEAFF. The CDR3 region has the DNA TGTGCCAGCAGTTTCACGAGTGGGAGGGGCGGGGGGAACACTGAAGCTTTCTTT.

The CDR3 region is CASSLNRGSGNTIYF. In DNA, the CDR3 is TGTGCCAGCAGCTTAAACAGGGGGAGTGGAAACACCATATATTTT. The chain has TRBV7-2 and TRBJ1-3; 8 bases match TRBD1. Trimming cost V 2 bases and J 3 bases; bases outside gene matches: 3. The CDR3 runs to 15 residues. Germline values: CDR1 SGHTA, CDR2 FQGNSA.

This chain joins TRBV7-2 and TRBJ2-2, with D unclear. The CDR3 sequence is 13 residues long. Trimming removed 0 bases at V and 7 bases at J, with 6 bases between. In germline, CDR1 is SGHTA, CDR2 FQGNSA. CDR3 residues: CASSLAVGGELFF. The CDR3 DNA sequence: TGTGCCAGCAGCTTAGCCGTCGGCGGGGAGCTGTTTTTT.

Only a few counts were recorded for this clone. This chain joins TRBV2 and TRBJ1-6, with TRBD1 as a possible D gene (5 bases). CDR3 length: 15 residues. CDR1 and CDR2 (germline): SNHLY, FYNNEI. The V gene lost 4 bases and the J gene lost 7 bases, with 14 bases spanning the gap. For the CDR3, the DNA is TGTGCCAGCAGTGTTCAGGGTGCGATCAATTCACCCCTCCACTTT. This sequence encodes CASSVQGAINSPLHF. Supplemented by reference TRBV2 and TRBJ1-6, the full variable domain reads EPEVTQTPSHQVTQMGQEVILRCVPISNHLYFYWYRQILGQKVEFLVSFYNNEISEKSEIFDDQFSVERPDGSNFTLKIRSTKLEDSAMYFCASSVQGAINSPLHFGNGTRLTVT.

The chain uses TRBV14 and TRBJ1-4, with D unresolved. V gave up 5 bases and J gave up 2 bases, with 9 bases separating them. CDR3 length equals 14 residues. Germline CDR1 is SGHDN and CDR2 is FVKESK. The CDR3 spells CASSLSGTNEKLFF. CDR3 nucleotide sequence: TGTGCCAGCAGCTTATCGGGGACTAATGAAAAACTGTTTTTT.

This chain connects TRBV29-1 to TRBJ1-1; D gene ambiguous. The CDR3 spans 11 residues. Germline-derived CDR1 and CDR2 are SQVTM and ANQGSEA. Trimming stripped 7 bases from V and 5 bases from J, with 11 bases between. CDR3 in amino acids: CSAGEWTEAFF. CDR3 DNA: TGCAGCGCCGGAGAGTGGACTGAAGCTTTCTTT. The whole variable domain, filled in from reference TRBV29-1 and TRBJ1-1, reads SAVISQKPSRDICQRGTSLTIQCQVDSQVTMMFWYRQQPGQSLTLIATANQGSEATYESGFVIDKFPISRPNLTFSTLTVSNMSPEDSSIYLCSAGEWTEAFFGQGTRLTVV.

This clone was recorded a few times. This chain uses TRBV14 with TRBJ2-7, with D maybe TRBD1 (6 bases). This CDR3 comprises 13 residues. Germline loops: CDR1 SGHDN, CDR2 FVKESK. Trimming removed 4 bases from V and 3 bases from J, with 10 bases in between. DNA of the CDR3: TGTGCCAGCAGCCCGGGACAATACTACGAGCAGTACTTC. This gives the protein CASSPGQYYEQYF.

The chain is built from TRBV5-6 and TRBJ2-7, with 7 bases matching TRBD1. Per germline, CDR1 SGHDT and CDR2 YYEEEE. The CDR3 contains 13 residues. The junction had 4 bases not matched to a gene; V was cut back by 5 bases and J by 2 bases. CDR3 nucleotides: TGTGCCAGCAGTTCCACAGGGGCCTACGAGCAGTACTTC. Translated: CASSSTGAYEQYF.

This clone appeared a few times. The chain combines TRBV6-5 with TRBJ1-2; D ambiguous. The germline V gene encodes CDR1 MNHEY and CDR2 SVGAGI. CDR3 length: 16 residues. V lost 0 bases and J lost 4, with 15 bases in between. The CDR3, as DNA: TGTGCCAGCAGTTACTCGATCACGGCAGCGAGCTATGGCTACACCTTC. It specifies CASSYSITAASYGYTF.

The V and J genes are TRBV5-1 and TRBJ2-7; TRBD2 aligns across 9 bases. CDR1 and CDR2 (germline): SGHRS, YFSETQ. V trimming: 4 bases; J trimming: 2 bases; junction bases outside the gene matches: 13. The CDR3 contains 17 residues. CDR3: CASSAGVGLAGTYEQYF. Here the CDR3 DNA reads TGCGCCAGCAGCGCTGGCGTTGGTCTAGCGGGGACCTACGAGCAGTACTTC.

The chain has TRBV6-5 and TRBJ1-3, with 9 nucleotides matching TRBD1. This CDR3 spans 14 amino acids. V dropped 7 bases and J dropped 4; count of bases not matched to a gene: 5. The V gene's germline CDR1 is MNHEY and CDR2 SVGAGI. The chain's CDR3 is CASKGQGLGNTIYF. As DNA, the CDR3 is TGTGCCAGCAAAGGACAGGGGTTAGGAAACACCATATATTTT.

The chain couples TRBV11-2 to TRBJ2-1; 10 bases map to TRBD2. Germline V CDR1 and CDR2: SGHAT, FQNNGV. Trimming took 2 bases from V and 4 from J; bases not matched to a gene: 2. There are 15 residues in the CDR3. The CDR3 spells CASSLTSGIYNEQFF. DNA for the CDR3: TGTGCCAGCAGCTTAACTAGCGGGATATACAATGAGCAGTTCTTC.

The chain carries TRBV7-2 and TRBJ2-1; 7 bases map to TRBD2. Germline V CDR1 and CDR2: SGHTA, FQGNSA. The CDR3 spans 12 residues. The V segment lost 5 bases and the J segment 7 bases; nucleotides outside the gene matches: 2. This CDR3 is CASSRGENEQFF. The DNA for the CDR3 is TGTGCCAGCAGCCGGGGGGAGAATGAGCAGTTCTTC.

The V call is TRBV5-5, the J call TRBJ2-3; 15 bases are shared with TRBD2. The CDR3 consists of 19 residues. From germline, CDR1 is SGHKS and CDR2 YYEKEE (reference sequence). The V gene end was trimmed by 0 bases and the J gene end by 2 bases; junction bases not matched to a gene: 7. CDR3 coding DNA: TGTGCCAGCAGCTTGGCAGGACTAGCGGGGGGGCCTTTCACAGATACGCAGTATTTT. Protein product: CASSLAGLAGGPFTDTQYF.

This chain connects TRBV6-5 to TRBJ1-1; TRBD1 agrees at 9 bases. This CDR3 has 12 amino acids. With V trimmed by 10 bases and J by 6 bases, 6 bases remained unmatched. Germline CDR1 and CDR2: MNHEY and SVGAGI. The CDR3 DNA reads TGTGCCACCGGGACAGGGCTGGCTGAAGCTTTCTTT. Translating it yields CATGTGLAEAFF.

The CDR3 protein is CASSESGTGTSGSWGSNEQFF. CDR3 sequence (DNA): TGCGCCAGCAGTGAGTCGGGTACCGGGACTAGCGGGAGCTGGGGTAGCAATGAGCAGTTCTTC. The V and J genes are TRBV10-1 and TRBJ2-1; 14 bases fit TRBD2. CDR3 size: 21 residues. V gave up 0 bases and J gave up 6 bases; unmatched junction bases: 16. The V gene's germline CDR1 is WNHNN and CDR2 SYGVQD (reference sequence).

The gene calls are TRBV3-1 (or the pseudogene TRBV3-2) and TRBJ2-6; 11 bases match TRBD1. V trimming: 2 bases; J trimming: 2 bases; junction bases outside the gene matches: 11. The germline V gene encodes CDR1 LGHDT and CDR2 YNNKEL (reference sequence). CDR3 length: 20 residues. CDR3 in amino acids: CASSQTNHGQGATGANVLTF. In DNA form, the CDR3 reads TGTGCCAGCAGCCAAACGAATCATGGACAGGGGGCGACTGGGGCCAACGTCCTGACTTTC.

This clone was counted a few times. The genes are TRBV2 and TRBJ1-6, with D possibly TRBD1 on 6 matching bases. This CDR3 has 14 residues. Germline CDR1 SNHLY, CDR2 FYNNEI. The ends were cut back, 4 bases at V and 7 bases at J, with 11 bases in the middle. The CDR3 DNA reads TGTGCCAGCAGTGGGGGGCATTGGAATTCACCCCTCCACTTT. Translating it yields CASSGGHWNSPLHF.

The chain couples TRBV7-8 to TRBJ1-5; no clear D. CDR1 and CDR2 from the germline V gene are SGHVS and FQNEAQ. Trimming took 5 bases from V and 11 from J, leaving 13 bases between them. The CDR3 consists of 12 residues. The CDR3 DNA reads TGTGCCAGCAGCCCTAGTGGTAGGTCCCAGCATTTT. Protein sequence: CASSPSGRSQHF.

This clone is a singleton in its sample. The J gene is TRBJ2-5, the V gene TRBV7-2; maybe TRBD2 (6 bases). Trimming shortened V by 2 bases and J by 2 bases, and 18 bases separated the two germline ends. Germline-derived CDR1 and CDR2 are SGHTA and FQGNSA. The CDR3 spans 17 residues. The CDR3 DNA sequence: TGTGCCAGCAGCTTATCGGGGGTGGGGCAGGGTCAAGAGACCCAGTACTTC. It encodes CASSLSGVGQGQETQYF. The variable domain in full, with the rest retrieved from reference TRBV7-2 and TRBJ2-5, is GAGVSQSPSNKVTEKGKDVELRCDPISGHTALYWYRQSLGQGLEFLIYFQGNSAPDKSGLPSDRFSAERTGGSVSTLTIQRTQQEDSAVYLCASSLSGVGQGQETQYFGPGTRLLVL.

CDR3 sequence: CASSPETGTGNTGELFF. CDR3 sequence (DNA): TGTGCCAGCAGCCCTGAAACCGGGACAGGGAACACCGGGGAGCTGTTTTTT. V and J are TRBV7-8 and TRBJ2-2; 8 bases match TRBD1. This CDR3 is 17 amino acids long. The V and J ends lost 5 bases and 1 base, in that order; junction bases with no gene match: 9. In germline, CDR1 is SGHVS, CDR2 FQNEAQ.

As for this clone: A read error may be the cause here, since a much bigger clone is one base away. The chain employs TRBV6-5 and TRBJ1-5; 10 positions agree with TRBD1. The CDR3 extends over 14 amino acids. Germline values: CDR1 MNHEY, CDR2 SVGAGI. Trimming cost V 5 bases and J 4 bases; bases outside gene matches: 2. CDR3 sequence (DNA): TGTGCCAGCAGTCCGGGACAGGGGAATCAGCCCCAGCATTTT. Translated, it gives CASSPGQGNQPQHF.

The chain combines TRBV6-5 with TRBJ1-1, with a weak D call TRBD1 (6 bases). The CDR3 covers 13 residues. Trimming cost V 7 bases and J 0 bases, with 9 bases left between them. CDR1 is MNHEY and CDR2 is SVGAGI in the germline V gene. For the CDR3, the DNA is TGTGCCAGCACCGACAGGATGAACACTGAAGCTTTCTTT. This translates into CASTDRMNTEAFF.

The chain employs TRBV9 and TRBJ2-4; 11 bases map to TRBD1. Trimming cost V 4 bases and J 8 bases; bases outside gene matches: 11. Germline V gene lookup returns CDR1 SGDLS and CDR2 YYNGEE. The CDR3 is made up of 16 amino acids. The CDR3 is CASSPRTGGAPHIQYF. In DNA form, the CDR3 reads TGTGCCAGCAGCCCTCGGACAGGGGGCGCGCCCCACATTCAGTACTTC.

V is TRBV28 and J is TRBJ1-1; 8 bases align to TRBD1. Germline values: CDR1 MDHEN, CDR2 SYDVKM. The V and J ends lost 10 bases and 4 bases, in that order; junction bases with no gene match: 8. The CDR3 contains 13 residues. The chain's CDR3 is CAISDRVGTEAFF. The CDR3 nucleotides read TGTGCCATTTCGGACAGGGTCGGCACTGAAGCTTTCTTT.

This chain links TRBV6-6 with TRBJ2-6; 7 bases line up with TRBD1. This CDR3 region has 16 residues. The germline CDR1 and CDR2 sequences are MNHNY and SVGAGI (reference sequence). The ends lost 5 bases at V and 4 bases at J; junction bases unmatched: 8. CDR3 residues: CASSAKQGSGANVLTF. The CDR3 coding sequence is TGTGCCAGCAGTGCGAAACAGGGGTCCGGGGCCAACGTCCTGACTTTC.

The chain has TRBV3-1 (or the pseudogene TRBV3-2) and TRBJ1-5; TRBD1 is a possible D gene (6 bases). The V end was cut by 3 bases, the J end by 2 bases, with 8 bases between. Germline values: CDR1 LGHDT, CDR2 YNNKEL (reference sequence). CDR3 size: 14 residues. CDR3 sequence: CASSQGAGNQPQHF. In DNA, the CDR3 is TGTGCCAGCAGCCAGGGGGCAGGCAATCAGCCCCAGCATTTT.

The chain couples TRBV4-3 to TRBJ1-2, with D possibly TRBD1 on 5 matching bases. V dropped 1 base and J dropped 4 bases, with 13 bases sitting between them. The CDR3 sequence is 15 residues long. The germline CDR1 and CDR2 sequences are LGHNA and YSLEER. This CDR3 is CASSQVAGQGYGYTF. In nucleotides, the CDR3 is TGCGCCAGCAGCCAAGTGGCAGGGCAAGGCTATGGCTACACCTTC.

This clone was detected a few times. The chain is built from TRBV7-9 and TRBJ2-7; possibly TRBD2 for D (6 bases). The CDR3 extends over 12 amino acids. Trimming took off 5 bases at V and 6 bases at J, with 11 bases between the two ends. Germline lookup yields CDR1 SEHNR and CDR2 FQNEAQ (reference sequence). DNA for the CDR3: TGTGCCAGCAGCGTGGAGGGGTTCGAGCAGTACTTC. This encodes CASSVEGFEQYF.